This is a list of T cell receptor beta chains from one sample in a study of PD-1 blockade in classical Hodgkin lymphoma. Sequencing used immunoSEQ multiplex PCR; TCRdb keeps in-frame clones, though not all of them. The sample yields fewer than 45,000 clones, 76% seen once. Sample: peripheral blood mononuclear cells (PBMCs), taken at baseline. These receptor sequences come from a human donor with classical Hodgkin lymphoma. Both conserved end residues are part of each CDR3. A D gene is named only where the DNA matches it firmly. Size values are once, few and many counts, or a class for expanded clones, and some rows have none.

D gene: TRBD1
clone size: .
J gene: TRBJ1-2
V gene: TRBV9
CDR3 DNA: TGTGCCAGCAGCGTAGATAGTGGGGGACAGTTGTATGGCTACACCTTC
CDR3 protein: CASSVDSGGQLYGYTF

D gene: .
clone size: .
J gene: TRBJ1-1
V gene: TRBV5-4
CDR3 DNA: TGTGCCAGCAGCTTTGACAGCACTGAAGCTTTCTTT
CDR3 protein: CASSFDSTEAFF

D gene: TRBD1
clone size: few
J gene: TRBJ2-7
V gene: TRBV7-9
CDR3 DNA: TGTGCCAGCAGCCCCAGGACAGGTTTGAATCCAAGCTCCTACGAGCAGTACTTC
CDR3 protein: CASSPRTGLNPSSYEQYF

D gene: .
clone size: .
J gene: TRBJ2-2
V gene: TRBV5-1
CDR3 DNA: TGCGCCAGCAGTCCGGACGGCGGGGAGCTGTTTTTT
CDR3 protein: CASSPDGGELFF

D gene: TRBD2
clone size: .
J gene: TRBJ2-5
V gene: TRBV11-3
CDR3 DNA: TGTGCCAGCAGCTTAGGGGAGGGAGAGACCCAGTACTTC
CDR3 protein: CASSLGEGETQYF

D gene: TRBD2
clone size: .
J gene: TRBJ2-7
V gene: TRBV5-5
CDR3 DNA: TGTGCCAGCAGCTTAGTAGCGGGTCCCGCCTACGAGCAGTACTTC
CDR3 protein: CASSLVAGPAYEQYF

D gene: .
clone size: .
J gene: TRBJ2-3
V gene: TRBV28
CDR3 DNA: TGTGCCAGCAGGTTTACTAGCACAGATACGCAGTATTTT
CDR3 protein: CASRFTSTDTQYF

D gene: .
clone size: .
J gene: TRBJ1-1
V gene: TRBV5-1
CDR3 DNA: TGCGCCAGCAGCTCCCAGGGCCTTGAAGCTTTCTTT
CDR3 protein: CASSSQGLEAFF

D gene: .
clone size: .
J gene: TRBJ2-6
V gene: TRBV19
CDR3 DNA: TGTGCCAGTAGTATAGGACCGCTTCTGATCGGGGCCAACGTCCTGACTTTC
CDR3 protein: CASSIGPLLIGANVLTF

D gene: .
clone size: .
J gene: TRBJ1-5
V gene: TRBV6-5
CDR3 DNA: TGTGCCAGCAGTCCAGCCCAGCATCAGCCCCAGCATTTT
CDR3 protein: CASSPAQHQPQHF

D gene: .
clone size: .
J gene: TRBJ2-7
V gene: TRBV20-1
CDR3 DNA: TGCAGTGCTAGGGAAGGGAACGAGCAGTACTTC
CDR3 protein: CSAREGNEQYF

D gene: TRBD2
clone size: once
J gene: TRBJ2-3
V gene: TRBV5-1
CDR3 DNA: TGCGCCAGCAGCTCCCTGGCTAGCGGGAGATCCAGCACAGATACGCAGTATTTT
CDR3 protein: CASSSLASGRSSTDTQYF

D gene: .
clone size: .
J gene: TRBJ1-1
V gene: TRBV6-5
CDR3 DNA: TGTGCCAGCAGTTCCCTTACAGGGAACACTGAAGCTTTCTTT
CDR3 protein: CASSSLTGNTEAFF

D gene: .
clone size: .
J gene: TRBJ1-6
V gene: TRBV5-4
CDR3 DNA: TGTGCCAGCAGCATCCGCACTGAAGGGAATTCACCCCTCCACTTT
CDR3 protein: CASSIRTEGNSPLHF

D gene: .
clone size: .
J gene: TRBJ1-1
V gene: TRBV28
CDR3 DNA: TGTGCCAGCAGTCCCCATCGGGCAGGGTCGAATGGCACTGAAGCTTTCTTT
CDR3 protein: CASSPHRAGSNGTEAFF

D gene: TRBD1
clone size: once
J gene: TRBJ1-2
V gene: TRBV7-2
CDR3 DNA: TGTGCCAGCAGCCGCATGACAGGGTCGCGCGGCTACACCTTC
CDR3 protein: CASSRMTGSRGYTF

D gene: .
clone size: .
J gene: TRBJ1-4
V gene: TRBV6-6
CDR3 DNA: TGTGCCAGCAGTTACGGCTACAGGGCAACTAATGAAAAACTGTTTTTT
CDR3 protein: CASSYGYRATNEKLFF

D gene: TRBD2
clone size: .
J gene: TRBJ2-5
V gene: TRBV29-1
CDR3 DNA: TGCAGCGTTGAAAGAGGCACTGCGACCCTAGCGGGAGGCGGCTCCCAAGAGACCCAGTACTTC
CDR3 protein: CSVERGTATLAGGGSQETQYF

D gene: TRBD1
clone size: .
J gene: TRBJ2-2
V gene: TRBV2
CDR3 DNA: TGTGCCAGCAGGGGGACAGGGGAAATCGGGGAGCTGTTTTTT
CDR3 protein: CASRGTGEIGELFF

D gene: .
clone size: .
J gene: TRBJ1-1
V gene: TRBV5-1
CDR3 DNA: TGCGCCAGCAGCTCAAGCGGGGTGGACACTGAAGCGTTCTTT
CDR3 protein: CASSSSGVDTEAFF

D gene: TRBD1
clone size: medium-sized
J gene: TRBJ2-7
V gene: TRBV10-2
CDR3 DNA: TGCGCCAGCAGTGACTCAGGGGGCTACGAGCAGTACTTC
CDR3 protein: CASSDSGGYEQYF

D gene: .
clone size: .
J gene: TRBJ2-5
V gene: TRBV18
CDR3 DNA: TGTGCCAGCTCACCACCAGGCTGGGAACAGGGGAGGGAGACCCAGTACTTC
CDR3 protein: CASSPPGWEQGRETQYF

D gene: .
clone size: .
J gene: TRBJ1-2
V gene: TRBV18
CDR3 DNA: TGTGCCAGCTCACCACGGAATGTGGCCGGGCCCAGGTATGGCTACACCTTC
CDR3 protein: CASSPRNVAGPRYGYTF

D gene: .
clone size: .
J gene: TRBJ2-5
V gene: TRBV7-9
CDR3 DNA: TGTGCCAGCAGTTATAAGGAGACCCAGTACTTC
CDR3 protein: CASSYKETQYF

D gene: TRBD2
clone size: .
J gene: TRBJ2-2
V gene: TRBV4-1
CDR3 DNA: TGCGCCAGCAGCTACAGCGGGACGAACACCGGGGAGCTGTTTTTT
CDR3 protein: CASSYSGTNTGELFF

D gene: .
clone size: .
J gene: TRBJ2-7
V gene: TRBV27
CDR3 DNA: TGTGCCAGCAGTTTATACGGAGACCCCTCAGGCCAATCCTACGAGCAGTACTTC
CDR3 protein: CASSLYGDPSGQSYEQYF

D gene: .
clone size: .
J gene: TRBJ1-1
V gene: TRBV27
CDR3 DNA: TGTGCCAGCAGTTCAGGACAGTTGAACACTGAAGCTTTCTTT
CDR3 protein: CASSSGQLNTEAFF

D gene: .
clone size: .
J gene: TRBJ2-5
V gene: TRBV11-2
CDR3 DNA: TGTGCCAGCAGCCGCACAAGTTGGGGAGAGACCCAGTACTTC
CDR3 protein: CASSRTSWGETQYF

D gene: .
clone size: .
J gene: TRBJ2-3
V gene: TRBV21-1
CDR3 DNA: TGTGCCAGCAGCAAAGCAGGTCAGGGGGCTGAGAACACAGATACGCAGTATTTT
CDR3 protein: CASSKAGQGAENTDTQYF

D gene: .
clone size: .
J gene: TRBJ1-5
V gene: TRBV7-8
CDR3 DNA: TGTGCCAGCAGCTTAGTAGCATCTCAGCCCCAGCATTTT
CDR3 protein: CASSLVASQPQHF

D gene: TRBD2
clone size: .
J gene: TRBJ2-5
V gene: TRBV10-3
CDR3 DNA: TGTGCCATCAGGAGTAGCGGGAATGGGACCCAGTACTTC
CDR3 protein: CAIRSSGNGTQYF

D gene: TRBD2
clone size: once
J gene: TRBJ2-5
V gene: TRBV11-2
CDR3 DNA: TGTGCCAGCAGCTTGCTAGCGGGTCAAGAGACCCAGTACTTC
CDR3 protein: CASSLLAGQETQYF

D gene: .
clone size: .
J gene: TRBJ2-3
V gene: TRBV2
CDR3 DNA: TGTGCCAGCAGTGGGGCGGGGCTACCATCAGATACGCAGTATTTT
CDR3 protein: CASSGAGLPSDTQYF

D gene: .
clone size: .
J gene: TRBJ1-4
V gene: TRBV28
CDR3 DNA: TGTGCCAGCAGTTTTGAGAGGGGCGCTAATGAAAAACTGTTTTTT
CDR3 protein: CASSFERGANEKLFF

D gene: .
clone size: .
J gene: TRBJ2-5
V gene: TRBV5-6
CDR3 DNA: TGTGCCAGCAGCTTGGGGGTAGGGGGCGGGGAAGAGACCCAGTACTTC
CDR3 protein: CASSLGVGGGEETQYF

D gene: .
clone size: .
J gene: TRBJ2-1
V gene: TRBV4-2
CDR3 DNA: TGTGCCAGCAGCCAAGAAGTTGAGACCCAGGAGCAGTTCTTC
CDR3 protein: CASSQEVETQEQFF

D gene: TRBD1
clone size: .
J gene: TRBJ1-2
V gene: TRBV19
CDR3 DNA: TGTGCCAGTGGGGGACAGAGGAACTATGGCTACACCTTC
CDR3 protein: CASGGQRNYGYTF